This T cell receptor (beta chain) originates from a study of T cell responses to AZD1222 COVID-19 vaccine. The CDR3 contains 15 residues. Germline V gene lookup returns CDR1 SGHTA and CDR2 FQGNSA. J lost 2 bases, V lost 8 bases, and 9 bases had no gene match. With regard to this clone: Its cognate antigen is unknown.

Regarding the study as a whole: Along spike, vaccine-associated CD4 TCRs were found throughout, with dominance at 160-218 and 743-854. Baseline seropositives among AZD1222 recipients totaled only five to seven. Donors were mostly white British, more females; clonal diversity possibly underestimated. Elevations in Spike-specific TCR breadth and depth followed administration of two AZD1222 doses.

Profiling relied on immunoSEQ multiplex PCR, and the TCRdb table lists in-frame clones only, not all of them. The sample has approximately 98,000 clones, 89% seen once; the top ten hold over 3%. The sequencing used peripheral blood, collected on day 0 of MenACWY control vaccination. The chain has TRBV7-2 and TRBJ1-2; TRBD1 aligns across 9 bases. This TCR derives from an adult in good health. The CDR3 nucleotides are TGTGCCAGCTCCCCTGTACAGGGGGCCAACTATGGCTACACCTTC. Encoded protein: CASSPVQGANYGYTF.